The 15 T cell receptor beta chains given below trace back to one sample, sequenced in a study of blood T cell repertoires in COVID-19. Some clones are missing from TCRdb's copy, which holds only in-frame ones; the method was immunoSEQ multiplex PCR. The profile shows some 330,000 clones, 92% of them singletons. The source material was PBMCs or T cells enriched from blood (not recorded which). The receptors stem from a woman under 40 who had recovered from COVID-19.

This clone has a single count. V gene TRBV18 combines with J gene TRBJ1-5, with D unclear. This CDR3 has 14 residues. V lost 4 bases and J lost 2, with 9 bases in between. Germline assignment: CDR1 KGHSH and CDR2 LQKENI. The CDR3 region is CASSLGERNQPQHF. CDR3 nucleotide sequence: TGTGCCAGCTCACTCGGAGAGCGCAATCAGCCCCAGCATTTT.

V usage is TRBV4-1 and J usage is TRBJ2-5, with 14 bases lining up with TRBD2. V was pared by 3 bases and J by 4 bases, with 7 bases of the junction left unmatched. The CDR3 is 17 amino acids. Germline V gene sequence: CDR1 MGHRA, CDR2 YSYEKL. The CDR3 region is CASSQGLAGAHGETQYF. The CDR3 region has the DNA TGCGCCAGCAGCCAGGGACTAGCGGGGGCCCACGGAGAGACCCAGTACTTC.

The CDR3: CASSSPTGDAYNEQFF. In DNA, the CDR3 is TGTGCCAGTTCATCCCCGACAGGGGATGCCTACAATGAGCAGTTCTTC. The chain uses TRBV28 and TRBJ2-1, with 8 bases aligning to TRBD1. The germline gives CDR1 MDHEN, CDR2 SYDVKM. This CDR3 spans 16 amino acids. V trimming: 9 bases; J trimming: 2 bases; junction bases outside the gene matches: 12.

The count of this clone is one. The chain links TRBV5-1 to TRBJ1-1; D is perhaps TRBD1 (5 bases). This CDR3 has 15 amino acids. The germline V gene has CDR1 SGHRS and CDR2 YFSETQ. The V and J ends lost 0 bases and 3 bases respectively, with 12 bases between them. CDR3 residues: CASSLEGPWDTEAFF. In DNA, the CDR3 is TGCGCCAGCAGCTTGGAGGGGCCCTGGGACACTGAAGCTTTCTTT.

This rearrangement joins TRBV4-1 to TRBJ1-2; D gene ambiguous. Between the trimmed V and J ends, which lost 1 base and 5 bases, there was a span of 14 bases. This CDR3 region has 15 residues. Germline CDR1 MGHRA, CDR2 YSYEKL. Written as DNA, the CDR3 is TGCGCCAGCAGCCAAGCCCCCACAAGGGAGTATGGCTACACCTTC. Encoded protein: CASSQAPTREYGYTF.

The chain links TRBV11-3 to TRBJ2-1, with a possible D match to TRBD2 (6 bases). The germline V gene encodes CDR1 SGHNT and CDR2 YENEEA. V lost 3 bases and J 9 bases, leaving 15 bases between the germline ends. The length of the CDR3 is 14 residues. The CDR3 DNA sequence: TGTGCCAGCAGCTTCGTGTCGGGAGCTGGTGAGCAGTTCTTC. It specifies CASSFVSGAGEQFF.

The J gene is TRBJ2-7, the V gene TRBV6-2 or TRBV6-3; 7 nucleotides line up with TRBD1. The CDR3 is 16 residues long. The germline CDR1 and CDR2 sequences are MNHEY and SVGEGT. The V gene end was trimmed by 5 bases and the J gene end by 3 bases; junction bases not matched to a gene: 13. This CDR3 reads CASSILRDSVLYEQYF. The CDR3 region has the DNA TGTGCCAGCAGTATACTCCGGGACAGCGTTCTCTACGAGCAGTACTTC.

The chain carries TRBV7-2 and TRBJ1-6, with a possible D match to TRBD1 (5 bases). Trimming took 5 bases from V and 10 from J, leaving 12 bases between them. There are 13 residues in the CDR3. The V gene's germline CDR1 is SGHTA and CDR2 FQGNSA. The CDR3 sequence: CASSLPGDSPLHF. The DNA of the CDR3 is TGTGCCAGCAGCCTGCCGGGGGACTCACCCCTCCACTTT.

The V call is TRBV7-9, the J call TRBJ2-3; 10 bases are shared with TRBD1. The CDR3 runs 19 residues. Germline CDR1 and CDR2: SEHNR and FQNEAQ (reference sequence). The junction had 18 bases not matched to a gene; V was cut back by 4 bases and J by 5 bases. DNA of the CDR3: TGTGCCAGCAGCTCGTCCCGGGACAGGGGCCAAACCACGGGAGATACGCAGTATTTT. Translation: CASSSSRDRGQTTGDTQYF.

This sequence joins TRBV30 and TRBJ1-2, with a tentative D call TRBD1 (5 bases). The germline V gene has CDR1 GTSNPN and CDR2 SVGIG (reference sequence). The CDR3 runs 13 residues. V lost 2 bases, J lost 4 bases, and 11 bases lay in between. The CDR3 here is CAWSIAQGYGYTF. For the CDR3, the DNA is TGTGCCTGGAGTATAGCCCAGGGCTATGGCTACACCTTC. Using reference TRBV30 and TRBJ1-2 for the parts outside the CDR3, the full variable domain is SQTIHQWPATLVQPVGSPLSLECTVEGTSNPNLYWYRQAAGRGLQLLFYSVGIGQISSEVPQNLSASRPQDRQFILSSKKLLLSDSGFYLCAWSIAQGYGYTFGSGTRLTVV.

This chain uses TRBV4-2 with TRBJ1-3, with D possibly matching TRBD1 (6 bases). V was cut by 1 base and J by 4 bases, with 20 bases left in between. The germline CDR1 and CDR2 sequences are LGHNA and YNFKEQ. The length of the CDR3 is 18 residues. The CDR3 spells CASSQAPQGPESGNTIYF. For the CDR3, the DNA is TGTGCCAGCAGCCAAGCCCCACAGGGTCCGGAGTCGGGAAACACCATATATTTT.

The V and J genes are TRBV5-8 and TRBJ2-7; 10 bases are shared with TRBD2. Germline loops: CDR1 SGHTS, CDR2 YDEGEE. J gave up 2 bases and V 3 bases, and 11 bases lay outside the gene matches. The CDR3 is 17 amino acids. The CDR3 region is CASSSKLAGKQTYEQYF. The DNA of the CDR3 is TGTGCCAGCAGCTCTAAACTAGCGGGAAAACAAACCTACGAGCAGTACTTC.

The genes are TRBV28 and TRBJ2-2; 9 nucleotides line up with TRBD2. The CDR3 consists of 16 residues. Unmatched junction bases numbered 8, after V lost 4 bases and J lost 5 bases. Per germline, CDR1 MDHEN and CDR2 SYDVKM. CDR3 nucleotides: TGTGCCAGCAGTTCGGCGCGGGAGGGTGAGACCGGGGAGCTGTTTTTT. This encodes CASSSAREGETGELFF.

The sample holds one count of this clone. The genes are TRBV12-5 and TRBJ1-5; 7 positions match TRBD1. The CDR3 is 18 amino acids. CDR1 is LGHNT, CDR2 FRNRAP, per germline. V shed 7 bases and J 9 bases; nucleotides not matched to a gene: 24. This CDR3 reads CASAPPRQGSSMGLPQHF. The CDR3 DNA reads as TGTGCTAGTGCTCCCCCCCGACAGGGAAGCTCAATGGGGCTGCCCCAGCATTTT.

J is TRBJ2-5 and V is TRBV29-1; D uncertain. Germline V gives CDR1 SQVTM, CDR2 ANQGSEA. The CDR3 has 14 amino acids. The V and J ends lost 4 bases and 1 base respectively, with 13 bases between them. The CDR3 coding sequence is TGCAGCGTTGTGGAGCCGACCTCCCAAGAGACCCAGTACTTC. Its translation is CSVVEPTSQETQYF.